A selection of T cell receptor beta chains follows, all from one sample in a study of CD8 T cells in Susac syndrome. TCRdb redid the calling of the immunoSEQ multiplex PCR reads with MiXCR, one entry per CDR3 protein. In the table there are more than 150,000 distinct CDR3 sequences, 85% to 95% of which are singletons. The sequencing sample was made of CD4+ T cells from PBMCs. The origin of the receptors is a human donor with Susac syndrome. Each CDR3 is given with its conserved first and last residue. A D gene is named only where the DNA matches it firmly. Size tells how often a clone was seen (once, few, many) or the class of an expanded clone, and some rows leave it out.

>14|TRBV12-3/TRBV12-4|-|TRBJ2-5|-
TGTGCCAGCAAAACGGGGGGACATATAGAGACCCAGTACTTC
CASKTGGHIETQYF
>14|TRBV13|-|TRBJ1-3|-
TGTGCCAGCAGCCGAGGGCCCTCTGGAAACACCATATATTTT
CASSRGPSGNTIYF
>17|TRBV21-1|-|TRBJ2-7|-
TGTGCCAGCAGCGAAGTGGACAGGGGAATCTTAGCCTACGAGCAGTACTTC
CASSEVDRGILAYEQYF
>13|TRBV29-1|-|TRBJ2-5|-
TGCAGCGCCGGACAGTCAGGGGCAGAGACCCAGTACTTC
CSAGQSGAETQYF
>13|TRBV12-3/TRBV12-4|-|TRBJ1-1|-
TGTGCCAGCAGTTTTCAACGTAACACTGAAGCTTTCTTT
CASSFQRNTEAFF
>16|TRBV29-1|-|TRBJ1-1|-
TGCAGCGTAGAGAGGGTTCAGGGAGCAGCGAACACTGAAGCTTTCTTT
CSVERVQGAANTEAFF
>16|TRBV5-6|TRBD2|TRBJ2-1|-
TGTGCCAGCAGCGGAGGACTAGCGGGTACCTACAATGAGCAGTTCTTC
CASSGGLAGTYNEQFF
>13|TRBV5-1|-|TRBJ2-5|-
TGCGCCAGCAGCTTCGGGGGCACAGAGACCCAGTACTTC
CASSFGGTETQYF
>17|TRBV20-1|TRBD1|TRBJ1-5|once
TGCAGTGCCTCTACCGGGACAGGGACCATTCGCAATCAGCCCCAGCATTTT
CSASTGTGTIRNQPQHF
>16|TRBV4-1|-|TRBJ1-1|-
TGCGCCAGCAGCCACCCCCCACCGAGGCGGGACACTGAAGCTTTCTTT
CASSHPPPRRDTEAFF
>13|TRBV29-1|-|TRBJ1-1|-
TGCAGCGCCCGGGGACGGTTGAACACTGAAGCTTTCTTT
CSARGRLNTEAFF
>16|TRBV18|-|TRBJ2-6|-
TGTGCCAGCTCACCAGTGACCCAATCTGGGGCCAACGTCCTGACTTTC
CASSPVTQSGANVLTF
>14|TRBV12-3/TRBV12-4|TRBD1|TRBJ1-1|-
TGTGCCAGCAGTTTGCGGGACAGGGTGACTGAAGCTTTCTTT
CASSLRDRVTEAFF
>13|TRBV2|-|TRBJ2-5|-
TGTGCCAGCAGGAGAGTCCTGGGGGAGACCCAGTACTTC
CASRRVLGETQYF
>15|TRBV20-1|-|TRBJ1-5|-
TGCAGTGCTAGAGATATTCGTTCCGGCAATCAGCCCCAGCATTTT
CSARDIRSGNQPQHF
>13|TRBV20-1|TRBD1|TRBJ1-2|-
TGCAGTGCCGGAGACAGGGGGCGATATGGCTACACCTTC
CSAGDRGRYGYTF
>14|TRBV20-1|-|TRBJ1-5|-
TGCAGTGCTAGAGCGCAGGGCGGCAATCAGCCCCAGCATTTT
CSARAQGGNQPQHF
>14|TRBV20-1|TRBD2|TRBJ2-3|-
TGCAGTGCTGGGACTAGCGGGGGGGCGGATACGCAGTATTTT
CSAGTSGGADTQYF
>15|TRBV15|-|TRBJ1-2|-
TGTGCCACCAGCAGAGAAGGAGGGTCGGACTATGGCTACACCTTC
CATSREGGSDYGYTF
>16|TRBV7-9|-|TRBJ1-2|-
TGTGCCAGCAGCTTATCTGGGGTTGGAGTAGCCGTTAGCTACACCTTC
CASSLSGVGVAVSYTF
>12|TRBV10-3|-|TRBJ2-7|-
TGTGCCATCAGTGGACCGGGATCCCCCCAGTACTTC
CAISGPGSPQYF
>15|TRBV20-1|TRBD2|TRBJ2-3|-
TGCAGTGCCAGGTCCGGGACTAGCGGGGCGGATACGCAGTATTTT
CSARSGTSGADTQYF
>14|TRBV12-3/TRBV12-4|-|TRBJ2-4|few
TGTGCCAGCAGTTTAGGGCCAGCCAAAAACATTCAGTACTTC
CASSLGPAKNIQYF
>12|TRBV20-1|-|TRBJ2-2|-
TGCAGTGCCCGCCCTTTTACCGGGGAGCTGTTTTTT
CSARPFTGELFF
>11|TRBV20-1|-|TRBJ1-1|-
TGCAGTGCTAGTCCAGGCGCTGAAGCTTTCTTT
CSASPGAEAFF
>13|TRBV29-1|-|TRBJ2-7|-
TGCAGCGTTGAAGATACACGGACCTACGAGCAGTACTTC
CSVEDTRTYEQYF
>15|TRBV4-1|-|TRBJ2-5|-
TGCGCCAGCAGCCAAGACCCTACGTGCGGGGAGACCCAGTACTTC
CASSQDPTCGETQYF
>15|TRBV7-8|TRBD2|TRBJ2-5|-
TGTGCCAGCAGCTTGGGCGGGGGAGATGGAGAGACCCAGTACTTC
CASSLGGGDGETQYF
>15|TRBV25-1|-|TRBJ2-5|-
TGTGCCAGCGGTGGACCAGAGGGGCTTGGTGAGACCCAGTACTTC
CASGGPEGLGETQYF
>15|TRBV20-1|-|TRBJ2-1|-
TGCAGTGCTAGAGTACTACCGAGCTCCTACAATGAGCAGTTCTTC
CSARVLPSSYNEQFF
>15|TRBV29-1|TRBD2|TRBJ2-3|-
TGCAGCGTTGAGAGGACTAGCGATCGCACAGATACGCAGTATTTT
CSVERTSDRTDTQYF